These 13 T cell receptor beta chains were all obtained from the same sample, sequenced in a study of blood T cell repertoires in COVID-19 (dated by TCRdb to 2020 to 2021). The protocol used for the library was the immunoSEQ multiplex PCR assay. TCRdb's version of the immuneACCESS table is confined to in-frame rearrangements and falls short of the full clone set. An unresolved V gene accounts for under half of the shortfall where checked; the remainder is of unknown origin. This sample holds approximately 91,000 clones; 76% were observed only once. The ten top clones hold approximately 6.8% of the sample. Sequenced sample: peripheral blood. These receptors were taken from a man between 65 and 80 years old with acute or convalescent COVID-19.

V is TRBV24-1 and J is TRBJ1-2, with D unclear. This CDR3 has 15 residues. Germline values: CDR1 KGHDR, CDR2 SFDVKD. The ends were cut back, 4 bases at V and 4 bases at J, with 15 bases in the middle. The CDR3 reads CATSEDGLDTYGYTF. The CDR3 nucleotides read TGTGCCACCAGTGAGGACGGACTTGACACCTATGGCTACACCTTC.

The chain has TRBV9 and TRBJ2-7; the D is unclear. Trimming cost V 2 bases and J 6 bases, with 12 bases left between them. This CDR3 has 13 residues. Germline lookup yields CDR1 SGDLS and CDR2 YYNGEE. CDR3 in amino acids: CASSVSHGSEQYV. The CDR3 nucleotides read TGTGCCAGCAGCGTTTCCCACGGTTCCGAGCAGTACGTC.

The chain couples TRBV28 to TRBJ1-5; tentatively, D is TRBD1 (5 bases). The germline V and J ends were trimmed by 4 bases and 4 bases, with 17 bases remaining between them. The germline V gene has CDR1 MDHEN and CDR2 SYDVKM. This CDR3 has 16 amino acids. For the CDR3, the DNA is TGTGCCAGCAGTTCCCGGGCCCGACAGATTAATCAGCCCCAGCATTTT. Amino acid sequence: CASSSRARQINQPQHF.

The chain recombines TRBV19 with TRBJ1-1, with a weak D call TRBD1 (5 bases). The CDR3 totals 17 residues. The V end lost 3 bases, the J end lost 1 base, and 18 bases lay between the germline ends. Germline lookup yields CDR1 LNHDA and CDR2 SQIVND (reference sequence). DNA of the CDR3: TGTGCCAGTAGTATGGGGGGACGTCTCGGAGGGAACACTGAAGCTTTCTTT. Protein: CASSMGGRLGGNTEAFF.

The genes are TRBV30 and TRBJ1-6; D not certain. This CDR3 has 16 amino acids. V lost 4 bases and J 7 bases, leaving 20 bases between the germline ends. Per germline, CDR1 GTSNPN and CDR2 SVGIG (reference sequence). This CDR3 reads CAWTLPTIRINSPLHF. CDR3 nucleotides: TGTGCCTGGACCTTGCCCACTATTAGAATCAATTCACCCCTCCACTTT.

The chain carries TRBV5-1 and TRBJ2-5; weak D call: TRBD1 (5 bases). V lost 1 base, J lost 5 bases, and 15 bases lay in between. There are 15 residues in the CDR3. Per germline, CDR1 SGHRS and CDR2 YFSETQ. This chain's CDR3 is CASSLSAGSGETQYF. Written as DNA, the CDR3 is TGCGCCAGCAGCTTGTCCGCAGGGTCAGGCGAGACCCAGTACTTC.

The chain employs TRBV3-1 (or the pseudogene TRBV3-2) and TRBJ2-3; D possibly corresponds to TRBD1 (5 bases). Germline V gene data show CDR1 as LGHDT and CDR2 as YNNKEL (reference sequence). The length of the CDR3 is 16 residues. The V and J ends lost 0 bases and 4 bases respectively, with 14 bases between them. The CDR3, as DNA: TGTGCCAGCAGCCAAGATCGGGCAGGGTGGTCAGATACGCAGTATTTT. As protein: CASSQDRAGWSDTQYF.

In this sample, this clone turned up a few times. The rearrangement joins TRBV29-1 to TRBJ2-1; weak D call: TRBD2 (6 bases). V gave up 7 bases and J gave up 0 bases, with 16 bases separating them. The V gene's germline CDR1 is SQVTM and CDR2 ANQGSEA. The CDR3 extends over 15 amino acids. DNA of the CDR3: TGCAGCGGCTACCGCGCGGGGTTCTCCTACAATGAGCAGTTCTTC. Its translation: CSGYRAGFSYNEQFF.

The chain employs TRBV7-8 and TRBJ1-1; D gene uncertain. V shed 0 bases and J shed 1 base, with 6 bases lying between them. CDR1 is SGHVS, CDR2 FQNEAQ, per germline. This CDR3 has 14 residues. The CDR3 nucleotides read TGTGCCAGCAGCTTAGCGGAGTCGAACACTGAAGCTTTCTTT. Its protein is CASSLAESNTEAFF.

The CDR3 DNA reads as TGTGCCAGCAGCTGGCGTGGCGGGGGTCTCTCAGATACGCAGTATTTT. Amino acids: CASSWRGGGLSDTQYF. The chain combines TRBV7-3 with TRBJ2-3; 7 bases match TRBD2. The germline gives CDR1 SGHTA, CDR2 FQGTGA. V trimming: 4 bases; J trimming: 4 bases; junction bases outside the gene matches: 11. CDR3 length equals 16 residues.

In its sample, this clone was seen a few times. Here the CDR3 reads CASSIGAGSNQPQHF. DNA of the CDR3: TGTGCCAGTAGTATAGGGGCAGGGAGCAATCAGCCCCAGCATTTT. This rearrangement joins TRBV19 to TRBJ1-5; maybe TRBD1 (5 bases). Trimming stripped 1 base from V and 1 base from J, with 8 bases between. The CDR3 contains 15 residues. The germline CDR1 and CDR2 sequences are LNHDA and SQIVND (reference sequence).

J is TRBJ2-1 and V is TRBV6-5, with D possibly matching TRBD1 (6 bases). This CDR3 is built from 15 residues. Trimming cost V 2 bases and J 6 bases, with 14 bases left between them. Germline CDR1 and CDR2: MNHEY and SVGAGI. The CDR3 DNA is TGTGCCAGCAGTTACGTACAGGGATTCTTCAATGAGCAGTTCTTC. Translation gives CASSYVQGFFNEQFF.

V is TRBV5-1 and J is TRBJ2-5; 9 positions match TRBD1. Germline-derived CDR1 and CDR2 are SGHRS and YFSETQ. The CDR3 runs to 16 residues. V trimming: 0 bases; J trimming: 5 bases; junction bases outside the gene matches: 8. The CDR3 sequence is CASSLGGQGSGETQYF. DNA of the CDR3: TGCGCCAGCAGCTTGGGAGGACAGGGGTCAGGGGAGACCCAGTACTTC.